This T cell receptor beta chain came from a study of blood T cells in healthy people across ages. The germline V gene has CDR1 SGDLS and CDR2 YYNGEE. This CDR3 is 15 amino acids long. V gave up 3 bases and J gave up 0 bases, with 12 bases separating them. With a J-beta primer mix and a sample-barcoded 5' primer, a second PCR ran about 6 to 11 cycles. TCRdb reprocessed the 5' RACE reads with MiXCR, giving one entry per CDR3 protein. The sample yields over 1,500,000 distinct CDR3 sequences, 49% seen once. V gene TRBV9 combines with J gene TRBJ1-2; TRBD1 might be the D (5 bases). The sequence was collected from a woman between 35 and 50 years old in good health. Sequencing was performed on blood. The CDR3 bases are TGTGCCAGCAGCGGAGCAGGGTTTTCTAACTATGGCTACACCTTC. This encodes CASSGAGFSNYGYTF.